Following are 22 T cell receptor beta chains from one sample sequenced in a study of monozygotic twins with inflammatory bowel disease. TCRdb reprocessed the 5' RACE reads, keeping one entry per CDR3 protein, no DNA. This sample's table reports about 160,000 distinct CDR3 sequences. The sample comprised blood. Receptors were obtained from a human donor with ulcerative colitis or Crohn's disease, or a healthy co-twin of an affected twin (not recorded which).

The chain uses TRBV7-6 and TRBJ2-1; the TCRdb call, TRBD1, lacks DNA for checking. This CDR3 comprises 15 residues. In germline, CDR1 is SGHVS, CDR2 FNYEAQ. The CDR3 sequence is CASSSFSGQGLLPFF.

The chain links TRBV11-1 to TRBJ2-2; the D gene TCRdb calls, TRBD1, cannot be checked with no DNA. CDR1 is SGHAT, CDR2 FQDESV, per germline (reference sequence). This CDR3 has 15 residues. This CDR3 is CASSLVRGRSGELFF.

The genes are TRBV27 and TRBJ1-2; there is no DNA to check the TCRdb D call of TRBD1. Germline loops: CDR1 MNHEY, CDR2 SMNVEV (reference sequence). CDR3 length: 14 residues. CDR3 amino acids: CASSRTGYNYGYTF.

The V and J genes are TRBV7-2 and TRBJ2-7; the D call of TRBD1 rests on TCRdb alone, since no DNA is present to check it. The CDR3 runs 16 residues. Per germline, CDR1 SGHTA and CDR2 FQGNSA. The CDR3 sequence is CASSLGQGALSYEQYF.

The V call is TRBV28, the J call TRBJ1-1; the D call from TCRdb, TRBD1, cannot be confirmed without DNA. The CDR3 runs 14 residues. Per the germline V gene, CDR1 is MDHEN and CDR2 is SYDVKM. CDR3 sequence reads: CASLWGRGNTEAFF.

The chain is built from TRBV20-1 and TRBJ1-2. The CDR3 is made up of 14 amino acids. Germline CDR1 is DFQATT and CDR2 is SNEGSKA (reference sequence). The CDR3 here is CSASVTYPNYGYTF.

V usage is TRBV27 and J usage is TRBJ1-6; TCRdb outputs TRBD1, but without DNA this stays unchecked. This CDR3 has 18 residues. Germline lookup yields CDR1 MNHEY and CDR2 SMNVEV (reference sequence). The CDR3 sequence is CASSFTNRGLSYNSPLHF.

V and J are TRBV4-2 and TRBJ2-7; TCRdb reports TRBD1, a call that lacks DNA to check it against. Per the germline V gene, CDR1 is LGHNA and CDR2 is YNFKEQ. The CDR3 runs to 16 residues. The CDR3 protein is CASSQDLSGDPSEQYF.

This chain connects TRBV11-1 to TRBJ2-5; the D call from TCRdb, TRBD1, cannot be confirmed without DNA. This CDR3 region has 15 residues. Germline CDR1 SGHAT, CDR2 FQDESV (reference sequence). The CDR3 spells CASSPTRGAGETQYF.

The chain employs TRBV3-1 and TRBJ2-7; the TCRdb D gene call, TRBD2, has no DNA to confirm it. The CDR3 totals 13 residues. Germline V gene lookup returns CDR1 LGHDT and CDR2 YNNKEL (reference sequence). This chain's CDR3 is CASSPRTSDEQYF.

V usage is TRBV10-3 and J usage is TRBJ2-1; the D call from TCRdb, TRBD2, cannot be confirmed without DNA. The germline V gene encodes CDR1 ENHRY and CDR2 SYGVKD. This CDR3 has 15 residues. The CDR3: CAISPLAGSLNEQFF.

The V call is TRBV29-1, the J call TRBJ2-7; the D gene TCRdb calls, TRBD2, cannot be checked with no DNA. The germline CDR1 and CDR2 sequences are SQVTM and ANQGSEA. The CDR3 has 15 amino acids. The CDR3 sequence is CSAPVRKSGYYEQYF.

The rearrangement links TRBV28 to TRBJ2-2. Germline assignment: CDR1 MDHEN and CDR2 SYDVKM. The CDR3 has 16 residues. Here the CDR3 reads CASSIRVDGNTGELFF.

The chain has TRBV19 and TRBJ2-7. CDR1 LNHDA and CDR2 SQIVND come from the germline V gene (reference sequence). The CDR3 length is 14 residues. The CDR3 here is CASSIAEGSYEQYF. The full variable domain, rest sourced from reference TRBV19 and TRBJ2-7, is DGGITQSPKYLFRKEGQNVTLSCEQNLNHDAMYWYRQDPGQGLRLIYYSQIVNDFQKGDIAEGYSVSREKKESFPLTVTSAQKNPTAFYLCASSIAEGSYEQYFGPGTRLTVT.

V is TRBV5-1 and J is TRBJ2-1. The length of the CDR3 is 13 residues. Germline CDR1 SGHRS, CDR2 YFSETQ. The CDR3 loop is CASSSGLYNEQFF.

The rearrangement joins TRBV27 to TRBJ2-2. Germline CDR1 MNHEY, CDR2 SMNVEV (reference sequence). CDR3 size: 16 residues. The CDR3 sequence is CATQLWGYQNTGELFF.

V and J are TRBV18 and TRBJ1-1. This CDR3 is built from 14 residues. Germline CDR1 KGHSH, CDR2 LQKENI. The CDR3: CASSPGNRNTEAFF.

The V and J genes are TRBV5-1 and TRBJ2-7; TCRdb's D gene call, TRBD2, goes unchecked for lack of DNA. Germline-derived CDR1 and CDR2 are SGHRS and YFSETQ. This CDR3 comprises 12 residues. The CDR3: CASSPGGLEQYF.

V gene TRBV28 combines with J gene TRBJ2-3; the TRBD2 assignment by TCRdb is unverifiable without DNA. The CDR3 totals 16 residues. CDR1 is MDHEN, CDR2 SYDVKM, per germline. CDR3 protein: CASGTSGRGRTDTQYF.

The J gene is TRBJ1-4, the V gene TRBV20-1; TCRdb gives TRBD1 as the D gene, but with no DNA this cannot be confirmed. This CDR3 comprises 14 residues. CDR1 is DFQATT, CDR2 SNEGSKA, per germline (reference sequence). This CDR3 is CSAFPANTNEKLFF.

The chain employs TRBV20-1 and TRBJ2-7; TCRdb indicates TRBD1, and absent DNA this call remains unverified. In germline, CDR1 is DFQATT, CDR2 SNEGSKA (reference sequence). This CDR3 is 15 amino acids long. CDR3 protein: CSAPPRQGFFHEQYF.

J is TRBJ2-6 and V is TRBV4-2; TCRdb indicates TRBD1, and absent DNA this call remains unverified. The CDR3 sequence is 17 residues long. The germline V gene encodes CDR1 LGHNA and CDR2 YNFKEQ. The CDR3 here is CASSQGPLASGANVLTF.